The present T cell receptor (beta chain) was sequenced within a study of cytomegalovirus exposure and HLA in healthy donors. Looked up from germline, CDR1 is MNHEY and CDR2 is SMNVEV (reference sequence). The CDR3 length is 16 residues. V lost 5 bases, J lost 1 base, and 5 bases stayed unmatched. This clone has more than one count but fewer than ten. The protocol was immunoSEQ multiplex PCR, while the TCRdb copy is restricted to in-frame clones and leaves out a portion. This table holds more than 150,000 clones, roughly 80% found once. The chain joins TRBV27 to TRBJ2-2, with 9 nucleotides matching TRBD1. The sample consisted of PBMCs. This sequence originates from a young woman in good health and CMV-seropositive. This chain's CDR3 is CASSLRDRVNTGELFF. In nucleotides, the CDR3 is TGTGCCAGCAGTCTCAGGGACAGGGTGAACACCGGGGAGCTGTTTTTT.